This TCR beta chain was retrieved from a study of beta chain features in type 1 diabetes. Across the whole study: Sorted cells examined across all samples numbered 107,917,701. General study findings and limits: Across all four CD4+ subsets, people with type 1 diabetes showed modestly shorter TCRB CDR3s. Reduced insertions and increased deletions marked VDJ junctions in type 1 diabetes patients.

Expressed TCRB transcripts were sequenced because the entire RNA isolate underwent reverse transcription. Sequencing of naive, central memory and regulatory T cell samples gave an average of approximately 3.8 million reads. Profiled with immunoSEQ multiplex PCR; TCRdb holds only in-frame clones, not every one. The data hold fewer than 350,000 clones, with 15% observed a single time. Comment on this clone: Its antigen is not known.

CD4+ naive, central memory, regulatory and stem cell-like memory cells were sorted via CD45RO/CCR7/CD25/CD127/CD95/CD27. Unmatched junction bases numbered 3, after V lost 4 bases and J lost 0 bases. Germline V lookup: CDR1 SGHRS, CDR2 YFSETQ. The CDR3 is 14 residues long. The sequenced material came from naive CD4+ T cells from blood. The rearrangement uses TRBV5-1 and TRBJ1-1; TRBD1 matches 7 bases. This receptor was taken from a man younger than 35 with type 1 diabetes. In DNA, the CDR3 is TGCGCCAGCAGCCTGACAGGGATGAACACTGAAGCTTTCTTT. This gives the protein CASSLTGMNTEAFF.